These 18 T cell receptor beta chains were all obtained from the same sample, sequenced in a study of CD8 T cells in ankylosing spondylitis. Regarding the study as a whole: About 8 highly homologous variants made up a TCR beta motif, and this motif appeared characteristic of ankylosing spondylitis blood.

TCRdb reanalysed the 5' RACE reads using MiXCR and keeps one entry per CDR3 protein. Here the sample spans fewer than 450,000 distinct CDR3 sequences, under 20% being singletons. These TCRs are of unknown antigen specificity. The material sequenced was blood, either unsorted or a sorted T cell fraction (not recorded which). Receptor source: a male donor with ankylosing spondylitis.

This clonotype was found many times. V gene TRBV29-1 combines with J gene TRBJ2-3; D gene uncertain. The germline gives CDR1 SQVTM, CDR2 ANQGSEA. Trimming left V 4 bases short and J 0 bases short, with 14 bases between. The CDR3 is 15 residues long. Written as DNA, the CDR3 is TGCAGCGTTGTAAATTGGGGATCTAGCACAGATACGCAGTATTTT. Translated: CSVVNWGSSTDTQYF.

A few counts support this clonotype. The CDR3 loop is CASSNGQGPWGGTNTEAFF. CDR3 sequence (DNA): TGTGCCAGCAGTAACGGACAGGGTCCATGGGGGGGGACGAACACTGAAGCTTTCTTT. V is TRBV12-3 or TRBV12-4 and J is TRBJ1-1; 8 nucleotides line up with TRBD1. The CDR3 is 19 residues long. The J segment lost 1 base and the V segment lost 5 bases, leaving 18 bases of the junction unmatched.

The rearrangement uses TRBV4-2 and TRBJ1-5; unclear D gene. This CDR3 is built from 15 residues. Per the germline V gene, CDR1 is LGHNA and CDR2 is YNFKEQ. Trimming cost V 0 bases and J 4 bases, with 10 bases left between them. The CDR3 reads CASSQDRLANQPQHF. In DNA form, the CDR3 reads TGTGCCAGCAGCCAAGACAGACTAGCAAATCAGCCCCAGCATTTT.

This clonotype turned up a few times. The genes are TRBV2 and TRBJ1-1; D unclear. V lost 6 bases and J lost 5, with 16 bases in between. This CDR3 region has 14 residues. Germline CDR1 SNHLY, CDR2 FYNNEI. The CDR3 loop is CASSRALGGTEAFF. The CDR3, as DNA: TGTGCCAGCAGCCGGGCCCTCGGAGGGACTGAAGCTTTCTTT.

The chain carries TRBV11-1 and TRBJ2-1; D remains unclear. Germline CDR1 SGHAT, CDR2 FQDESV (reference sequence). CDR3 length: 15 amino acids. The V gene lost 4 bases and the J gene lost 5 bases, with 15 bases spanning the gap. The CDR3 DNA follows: TGTGCCAGCAGCTCTACGTACCGGATAAACAATGAGCAGTTCTTC. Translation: CASSSTYRINNEQFF. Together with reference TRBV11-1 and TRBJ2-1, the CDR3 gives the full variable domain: EAEVAQSPRYKITEKSQAVAFWCDPISGHATLYWYRQILGQGPELLVQFQDESVVDDSQLPKDRFSAERLKGVDSTLKIQPAELGDSAMYLCASSSTYRINNEQFFGPGTRLTVL.

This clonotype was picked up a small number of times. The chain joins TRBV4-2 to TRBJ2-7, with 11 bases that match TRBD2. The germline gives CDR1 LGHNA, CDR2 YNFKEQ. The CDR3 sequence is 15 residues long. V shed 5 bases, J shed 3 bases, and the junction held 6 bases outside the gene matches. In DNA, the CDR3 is TGTGCCAGCAGCACGACTAGCGGGACCAGCTACGAGCAGTACTTC. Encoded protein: CASSTTSGTSYEQYF.

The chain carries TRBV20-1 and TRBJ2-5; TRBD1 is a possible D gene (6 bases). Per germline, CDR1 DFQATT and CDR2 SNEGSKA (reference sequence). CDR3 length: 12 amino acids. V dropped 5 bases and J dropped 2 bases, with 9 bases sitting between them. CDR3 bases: TGCAGTGCTTGCAGGGGACAAGAGACCCAGTACTTC. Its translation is CSACRGQETQYF.

CDR3 in DNA: TGTGCCAGCAGCTATCACGGGGAGCTGTTTTTT. Protein: CASSYHGELFF. V is TRBV7-9 and J is TRBJ2-2; D remains ambiguous. The V gene lost 4 bases and the J gene lost 7 bases, with 4 bases spanning the gap. Germline CDR1 and CDR2: SEHNR and FQNEAQ (reference sequence). This CDR3 has 11 residues.

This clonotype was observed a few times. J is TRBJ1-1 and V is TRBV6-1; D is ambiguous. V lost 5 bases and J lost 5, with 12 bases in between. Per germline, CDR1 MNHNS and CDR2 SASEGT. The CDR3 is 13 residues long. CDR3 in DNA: TGTGCCAGCAGTCGACCCCGGGCTACTGAAGCTTTCTTT. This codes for CASSRPRATEAFF.

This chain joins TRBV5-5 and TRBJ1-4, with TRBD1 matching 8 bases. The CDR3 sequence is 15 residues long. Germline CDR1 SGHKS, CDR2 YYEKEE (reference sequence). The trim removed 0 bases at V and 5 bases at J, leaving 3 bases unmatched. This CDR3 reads CASSLGTGWNEKLFF. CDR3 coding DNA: TGTGCCAGCAGCTTGGGGACAGGGTGGAATGAAAAACTGTTTTTT. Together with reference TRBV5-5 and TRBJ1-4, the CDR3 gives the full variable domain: DAGVTQSPTHLIKTRGQQVTLRCSPISGHKSVSWYQQVLGQGPQFIFQYYEKEERGRGNFPDRFSARQFPNYSSELNVNALLLGDSALYLCASSLGTGWNEKLFFGSGTQLSVL.

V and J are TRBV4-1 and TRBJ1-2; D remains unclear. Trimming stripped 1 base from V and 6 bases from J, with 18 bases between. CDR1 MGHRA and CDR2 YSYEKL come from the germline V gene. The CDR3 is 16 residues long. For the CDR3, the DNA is TGCGCCAGCAGCCAAGGAGGGCGGCGTCCGGGTGATGGCTACACCTTC. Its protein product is CASSQGGRRPGDGYTF.

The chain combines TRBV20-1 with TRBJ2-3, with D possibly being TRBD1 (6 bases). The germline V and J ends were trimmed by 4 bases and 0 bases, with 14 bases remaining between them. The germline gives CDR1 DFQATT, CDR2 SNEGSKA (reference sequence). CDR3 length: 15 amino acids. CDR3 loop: CSAIRTEMSTDTQYF. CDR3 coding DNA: TGCAGTGCTATCCGGACAGAAATGAGCACAGATACGCAGTATTTT.

In nucleotides, the CDR3 is TGTGCCACCAGCAGAGATCAAGGGACAGGGTTTTCTCGAGGCGAGCAGTACTTC. The encoded protein is CATSRDQGTGFSRGEQYF. The chain joins TRBV15 to TRBJ2-7, with 9 bases fitting TRBD1. CDR3 length: 18 residues. Germline loops: CDR1 LNHNV, CDR2 YYDKDF (reference sequence). V shed 0 bases, J shed 6 bases, and the junction held 15 bases outside the gene matches.

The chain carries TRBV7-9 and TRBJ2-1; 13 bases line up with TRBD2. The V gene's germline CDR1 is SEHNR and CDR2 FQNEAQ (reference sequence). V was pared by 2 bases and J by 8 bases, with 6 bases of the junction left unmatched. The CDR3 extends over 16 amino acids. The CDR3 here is CASSLTGTSGIYEQFF. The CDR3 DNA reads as TGTGCCAGCAGCTTAACCGGGACTAGCGGGATCTATGAGCAGTTCTTC. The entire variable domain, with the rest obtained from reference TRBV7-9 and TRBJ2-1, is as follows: DTGVSQNPRHKITKRGQNVTFRCDPISEHNRLYWYRQTLGQGPEFLTYFQNEAQLEKSRLLSDRFSAERPKGSFSTLEIQRTEQGDSAMYLCASSLTGTSGIYEQFFGPGTRLTVL.

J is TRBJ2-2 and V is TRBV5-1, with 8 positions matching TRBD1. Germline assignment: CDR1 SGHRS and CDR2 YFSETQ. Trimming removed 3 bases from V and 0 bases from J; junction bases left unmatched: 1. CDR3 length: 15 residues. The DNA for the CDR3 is TGCGCCAGCAGCTGGGGACAGGCGAACACCGGGGAGCTGTTTTTT. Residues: CASSWGQANTGELFF. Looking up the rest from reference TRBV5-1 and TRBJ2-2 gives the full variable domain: KAGVTQTPRYLIKTRGQQVTLSCSPISGHRSVSWYQQTPGQGLQFLFEYFSETQRNKGNFPGRFSGRQFSNSRSEMNVSTLELGDSALYLCASSWGQANTGELFFGEGSRLTVL.

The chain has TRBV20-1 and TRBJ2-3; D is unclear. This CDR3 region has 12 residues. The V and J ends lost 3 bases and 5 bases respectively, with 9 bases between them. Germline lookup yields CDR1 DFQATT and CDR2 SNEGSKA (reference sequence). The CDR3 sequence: CSASSWGDTQYF. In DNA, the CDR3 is TGCAGTGCTAGCAGCTGGGGAGATACGCAGTATTTT.

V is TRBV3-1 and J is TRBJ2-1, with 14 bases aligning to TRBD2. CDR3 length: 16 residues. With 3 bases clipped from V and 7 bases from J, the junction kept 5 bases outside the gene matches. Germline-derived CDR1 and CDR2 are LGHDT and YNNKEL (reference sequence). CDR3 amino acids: CASSQGTSGRSNEQFF. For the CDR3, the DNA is TGTGCCAGCAGCCAGGGGACTAGCGGGAGATCGAATGAGCAGTTCTTC.

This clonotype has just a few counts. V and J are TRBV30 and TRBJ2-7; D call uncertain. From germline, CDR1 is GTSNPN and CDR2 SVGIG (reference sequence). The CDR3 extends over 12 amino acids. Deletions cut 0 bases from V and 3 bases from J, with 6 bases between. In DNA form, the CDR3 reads TGTGCCTGGAGTGTTAGCAGCTACGAGCAGTACTTC. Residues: CAWSVSSYEQYF. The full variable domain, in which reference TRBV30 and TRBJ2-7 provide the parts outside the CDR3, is SQTIHQWPATLVQPVGSPLSLECTVEGTSNPNLYWYRQAAGRGLQLLFYSVGIGQISSEVPQNLSASRPQDRQFILSSKKLLLSDSGFYLCAWSVSSYEQYFGPGTRLTVT.